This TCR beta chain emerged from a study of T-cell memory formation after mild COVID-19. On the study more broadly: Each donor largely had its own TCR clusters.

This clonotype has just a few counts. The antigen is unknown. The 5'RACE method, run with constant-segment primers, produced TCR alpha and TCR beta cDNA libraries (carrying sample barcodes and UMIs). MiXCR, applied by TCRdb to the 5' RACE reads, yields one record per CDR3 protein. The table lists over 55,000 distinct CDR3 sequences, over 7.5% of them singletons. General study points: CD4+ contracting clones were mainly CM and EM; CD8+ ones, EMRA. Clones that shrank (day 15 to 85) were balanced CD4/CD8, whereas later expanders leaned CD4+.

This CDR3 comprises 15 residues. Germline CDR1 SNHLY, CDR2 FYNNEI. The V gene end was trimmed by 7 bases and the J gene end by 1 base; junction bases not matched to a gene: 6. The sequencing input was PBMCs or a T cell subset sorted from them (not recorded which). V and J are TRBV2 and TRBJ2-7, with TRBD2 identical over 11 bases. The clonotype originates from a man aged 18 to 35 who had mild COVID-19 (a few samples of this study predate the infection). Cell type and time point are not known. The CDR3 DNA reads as TGTGCCAGCAAACTAGCGGGGGCCTCGTCCTACGAGCAGTACTTC. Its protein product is CASKLAGASSYEQYF.